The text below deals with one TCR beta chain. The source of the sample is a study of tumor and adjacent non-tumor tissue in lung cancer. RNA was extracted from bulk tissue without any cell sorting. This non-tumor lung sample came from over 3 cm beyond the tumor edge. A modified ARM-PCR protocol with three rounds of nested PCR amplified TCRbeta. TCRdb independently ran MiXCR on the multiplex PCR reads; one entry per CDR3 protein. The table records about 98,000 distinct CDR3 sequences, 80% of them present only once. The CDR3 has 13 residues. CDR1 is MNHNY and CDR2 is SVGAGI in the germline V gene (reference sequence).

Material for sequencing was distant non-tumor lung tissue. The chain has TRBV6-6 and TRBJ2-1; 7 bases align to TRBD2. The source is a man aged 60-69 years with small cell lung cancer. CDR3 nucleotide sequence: TGTGCTAGCCGTATAGCGGAGCGGGGCGAGCAGTTCTTC. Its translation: CASRIAERGEQFF.